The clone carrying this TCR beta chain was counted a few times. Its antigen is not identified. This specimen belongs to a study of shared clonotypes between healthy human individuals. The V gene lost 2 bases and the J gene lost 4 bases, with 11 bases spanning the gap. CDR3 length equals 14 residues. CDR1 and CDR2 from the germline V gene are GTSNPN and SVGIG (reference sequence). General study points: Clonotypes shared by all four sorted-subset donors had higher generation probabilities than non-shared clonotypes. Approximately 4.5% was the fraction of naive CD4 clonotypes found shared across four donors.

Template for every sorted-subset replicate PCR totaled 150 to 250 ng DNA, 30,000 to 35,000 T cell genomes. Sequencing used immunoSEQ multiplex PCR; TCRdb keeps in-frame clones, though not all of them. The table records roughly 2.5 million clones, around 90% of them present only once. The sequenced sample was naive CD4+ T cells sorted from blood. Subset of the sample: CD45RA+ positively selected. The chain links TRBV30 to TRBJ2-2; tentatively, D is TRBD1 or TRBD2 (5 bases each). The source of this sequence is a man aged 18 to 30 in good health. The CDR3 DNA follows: TGTGCCTGGAGTCTCGGGGCCCCCACCGGGGAGCTGTTTTTT. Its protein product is CAWSLGAPTGELFF. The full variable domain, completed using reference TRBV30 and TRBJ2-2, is SQTIHQWPATLVQPVGSPLSLECTVEGTSNPNLYWYRQAAGRGLQLLFYSVGIGQISSEVPQNLSASRPQDRQFILSSKKLLLSDSGFYLCAWSLGAPTGELFFGEGSRLTVL.